This record concerns one T cell receptor beta chain sequence. No cognate antigen has been identified for it. No base-level quality is on record; no much larger clone is a single base apart. Per the germline V gene (reference sequence), LNHDA is the CDR1 and SQIVND is the CDR2. Germline trimming amounts to 8 bases on V and 7 bases on J, with 5 as the count of junction bases outside the gene matches. Measured from the cysteine to the phenylalanine, the CDR3 is 13 residues long. Kept here is only the CDR3 DNA, which spans 39 bases and is read in frame from base 1. The sample belongs to a study of blood T cell repertoires in COVID-19 (dated by TCRdb to about 2020). In the study overall: Samples covering the acute and convalescent phases of COVID-19 were provided by collaborators in the United States, Italy and Spain. The material from the prospective study consisted of cDNA or gDNA derived from T cells, B-cell-depleted T cells, or PBMCs. The dataset comprised deeply sampled blood TCRbeta repertoires from subjects exposed to, actively infected with, or recovered from COVID-19. A freely available public database, intended as a resource for researchers studying the immune response to SARS-CoV-2, is where the repertoires were released. The samples were drawn from the first 160 participants of the ongoing ImmuneRACE study and from some 1,300 subjects provided by 6 global collaborators. The sample metadata nearly always contained a de-identified subject ID, COVID-19 status, age in years and sex. HLA class I and class II types, where available, came from metadata supplied by the sample provider rather than from assay-based typing. The paper's findings and limits, for the study overall: The amount of clinical and demographic metadata varied by source and participant and was provided uncurated.

The immunoSEQ Assay, a bias-controlled multiplex PCR, was used to amplify TCRbeta CDR3 regions from genomic DNA. As for the authors' bioinformatics: Within the assay, amplification of reference gene primers was used to estimate how many nucleated cells each sample contained. To quantify the absolute abundance of each unique TCRbeta CDR3 rearrangement, sequence reads were collapsed and filtered. Productive Simpson clonality was computed per sample as the square root of Simpson's diversity index over productive rearrangements. TCRdb re-hosts the immuneACCESS table, in-frame sequences only. Its copies lack some clones; in the studies checked, an unresolved V gene accounts for under half of them, and the cause for the rest is not known. Clonal size and the V and J genes are those of that table, whereas D and trimming came from the DNA. For this sample the table gives some 330,000 clones, of which roughly nine tenths were detected only once. About 18% of the sample goes to the ten largest clones.

In the prospective study, participants were about 18 to 90 years old, resided in about 25 geographic areas of the United States, and were enrolled through a virtual design. Cohort assignment in the prospective study relied on participant-reported clinical history from a screening survey and a study questionnaire. For ImmuneRACE Cohort 3, a participant was defined as recovered based on two consecutive negative NP/OP PCR tests, clearance by a healthcare professional, or resolution of symptoms. In the prospective study, mobile phlebotomists collected whole blood, serum and a nasopharyngeal or oropharyngeal swab from each participant. Participants in the prospective study had the option to provide additional blood draws and questionnaires over a 2-month period. Blood samples from the prospective study were shipped frozen or at room temperature prior to DNA extraction.

This clonotype originated in a woman younger than 45 who had recovered from COVID-19. The specimen sequenced was PBMCs or T cells enriched from blood (not recorded which). The chain is encoded by TRBV19 joined to TRBJ1-6; 7 bases in the middle match TRBD1. The DNA is as follows: TGTGCCAGTGTGACAGGGAGGAATTCACCCCTCCACTTT. Its coded protein is CASVTGRNSPLHF.